This T cell receptor (beta chain) was sequenced in a study of blood T cell repertoires in COVID-19. In the study overall: PBMCs, B-cell-depleted T cells, or T cells were the source of the cDNA or gDNA that made up the material.

Seattle cases were enrolled at active infection and followed longitudinally. The germline V gene encodes CDR1 SGHRS and CDR2 YFSETQ. The CDR3 is 19 amino acids. Trimming cost V 4 bases and J 0 bases; bases outside gene matches: 10. Data came from immunoSEQ multiplex PCR; TCRdb stores just in-frame clones and leaves some out. The sample has 330,000 or so clones; approximately 90% are singletons. The chain joins TRBV5-1 to TRBJ2-6; 10 bases are a match to TRBD2. The source of this sequence is a man aged 30 to 39 with COVID-19, enrolled during active disease. The material sequenced was peripheral blood. The CDR3 sequence: CASSPQYSGRPSGANVLTF. CDR3 DNA sequence: TGCGCCAGCAGCCCTCAATATAGCGGGAGGCCCTCTGGGGCCAACGTCCTGACTTTC.